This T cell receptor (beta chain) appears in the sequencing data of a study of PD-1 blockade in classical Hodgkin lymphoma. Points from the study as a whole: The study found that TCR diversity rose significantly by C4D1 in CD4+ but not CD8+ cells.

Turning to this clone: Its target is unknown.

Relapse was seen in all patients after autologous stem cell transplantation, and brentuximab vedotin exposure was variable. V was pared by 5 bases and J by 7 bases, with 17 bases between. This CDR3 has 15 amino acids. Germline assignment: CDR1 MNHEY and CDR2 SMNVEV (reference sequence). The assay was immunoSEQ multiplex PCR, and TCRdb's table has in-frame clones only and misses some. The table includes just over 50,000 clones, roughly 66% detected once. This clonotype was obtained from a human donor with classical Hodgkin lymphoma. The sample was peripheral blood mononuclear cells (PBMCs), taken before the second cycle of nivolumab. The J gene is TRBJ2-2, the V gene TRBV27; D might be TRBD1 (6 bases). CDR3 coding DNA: TGTGCCAGCAGTGTTGGACTTAGCAGGGGCGGGGAGCTGTTTTTT. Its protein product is CASSVGLSRGGELFF.